These 19 T cell receptor beta chains share one sample of origin, sequenced in a study of PD-L1 blockade in urothelial cancer. Time point here: peripheral blood 6 weeks after treatment start. Generated by immunoSEQ multiplex PCR, the TCRdb table keeps only in-frame clones and is missing some. The repertoire holds tens of thousands of clones, more than 80% seen once, with about 7.3% in the top ten. The sample was PBMCs, taken around atezolizumab (anti-PD-L1) treatment. The receptor source for this set is a man between 65 and 79 years old with urothelial cancer.

V is TRBV27 and J is TRBJ2-7; TRBD2 agrees at 11 bases. The length of the CDR3 is 15 residues. V was pared by 6 bases and J by 0 bases, with 4 bases of the junction left unmatched. Germline CDR1 and CDR2: MNHEY and SMNVEV (reference sequence). In nucleotides, the CDR3 is TGTGCCAGCAGACTAGCGGGAGATATCTCCTACGAGCAGTACTTC. Amino acids: CASRLAGDISYEQYF.

The gene calls are TRBV6-5 and TRBJ1-5, with 9 bases fitting TRBD1. V lost 6 bases to trimming and J lost 7 bases; unmatched junction nucleotides: 7. The CDR3 totals 14 residues. Germline values: CDR1 MNHEY, CDR2 SVGAGI. The CDR3 sequence is CASRYRGPGQPQHF. The CDR3 DNA is TGTGCCAGCAGGTACAGGGGGCCGGGACAGCCCCAGCATTTT.

The chain couples TRBV4-1 to TRBJ1-6; the match to TRBD1 covers 7 bases. CDR1 MGHRA and CDR2 YSYEKL come from the germline V gene. The CDR3 loop spans 14 amino acids. Trimming took 6 bases from V and 3 from J; bases not matched to a gene: 2. The CDR3: CASSRDSYNSPLHF. The CDR3, as DNA: TGCGCCAGCAGTAGGGACAGCTATAATTCACCCCTCCACTTT.

This rearrangement joins TRBV28 to TRBJ1-5; D is possibly TRBD1 (5 bases). The CDR3 spans 12 residues. The germline V gene has CDR1 MDHEN and CDR2 SYDVKM. V gave up 4 bases and J gave up 4 bases, with 5 bases separating them. CDR3 bases: TGTGCCAGCAGTTCAGGGAATCAGCCCCAGCATTTT. Its translation: CASSSGNQPQHF.

This clone is a singleton in its sample. V gene TRBV18 combines with J gene TRBJ2-4, with 8 bases aligning to TRBD1. The germline V gene encodes CDR1 KGHSH and CDR2 LQKENI. V shed 2 bases and J 8 bases; nucleotides not matched to a gene: 2. The CDR3 contains 13 residues. The CDR3 reads CASSPMTGDIQYF. The CDR3 DNA sequence: TGTGCCAGCTCACCAATGACAGGGGACATTCAGTACTTC.

V and J are TRBV28 and TRBJ1-5; D remains unclear. Trimming stripped 7 bases from V and 3 bases from J, with 22 bases between. The CDR3 is 17 amino acids. Germline V gene sequence: CDR1 MDHEN, CDR2 SYDVKM. CDR3 sequence reads: CASTGMGPNIFNQPQHF. The CDR3 bases are TGTGCCAGCACCGGGATGGGCCCTAACATCTTCAATCAGCCCCAGCATTTT.

The chain recombines TRBV5-4 with TRBJ1-1; the match to TRBD1 covers 9 bases. This CDR3 comprises 16 residues. Per the germline V gene, CDR1 is SGHNT and CDR2 is YYREEE (reference sequence). V shed 0 bases and J 5 bases; nucleotides not matched to a gene: 8. The CDR3 DNA sequence: TGTGCCAGCAGCTTGGCCTTAATGGGGACAGGGACTGAAGCTTTCTTT. Protein product: CASSLALMGTGTEAFF.

This chain uses TRBV5-1 with TRBJ1-2, with TRBD1 matching over 9 bases. Germline CDR1 is SGHRS and CDR2 is YFSETQ. V gave up 5 bases and J gave up 4 bases; unmatched junction bases: 15. This CDR3 has 17 residues. CDR3 sequence (DNA): TGCGCCAGCAGGGCTGGGACCTCCCGGGGACAGGGCTATGGCTACACCTTC. Amino acids: CASRAGTSRGQGYGYTF. Full variable domain (missing parts from reference TRBV5-1 and TRBJ1-2): KAGVTQTPRYLIKTRGQQVTLSCSPISGHRSVSWYQQTPGQGLQFLFEYFSETQRNKGNFPGRFSGRQFSNSRSEMNVSTLELGDSALYLCASRAGTSRGQGYGYTFGSGTRLTVV.

V usage is TRBV6-5 and J usage is TRBJ1-3; a possible D gene is TRBD1 (6 bases). Germline V gives CDR1 MNHEY, CDR2 SVGAGI. V dropped 4 bases and J dropped 4 bases, with 11 bases sitting between them. This CDR3 is 14 amino acids long. In nucleotides, the CDR3 is TGTGCCAGCAGTTCATCAGGGGTAGGAAACACCATATATTTT. Its protein product is CASSSSGVGNTIYF.

This sequence joins TRBV19 and TRBJ2-5; 7 bases map to TRBD1. CDR3 size: 16 residues. CDR1 LNHDA and CDR2 SQIVND come from the germline V gene (reference sequence). V gave up 5 bases and J gave up 0 bases; unmatched junction bases: 9. CDR3 region: CASSPGQAPYQETQYF. CDR3 coding DNA: TGTGCCAGTAGTCCCGGACAGGCACCGTACCAAGAGACCCAGTACTTC.

The gene calls are TRBV5-5 and TRBJ1-1; 10 bases align to TRBD1. V gave up 7 bases and J gave up 4 bases; unmatched junction bases: 7. The germline V gene has CDR1 SGHKS and CDR2 YYEKEE (reference sequence). The CDR3 extends over 14 amino acids. The CDR3 spells CASSWTGGSTEAFF. The CDR3 DNA reads TGTGCCAGCTCATGGACAGGGGGAAGCACTGAAGCTTTCTTT.

V usage is TRBV7-7 and J usage is TRBJ2-3; 9 positions agree with TRBD1. The CDR3 totals 15 residues. V lost 1 base to trimming and J lost 6 bases; unmatched junction nucleotides: 5. Germline lookup yields CDR1 SSHAT and CDR2 FNYEAQ (reference sequence). CDR3 loop: CASSLGTTGGDTQYF. In DNA, the CDR3 is TGTGCCAGCAGCTTAGGGACGACAGGGGGGGATACGCAGTATTTT.

V and J are TRBV7-2 and TRBJ1-2, with 8 bases that match TRBD1. V dropped 5 bases and J dropped 4; count of bases not matched to a gene: 9. CDR3 size: 15 residues. The germline V gene has CDR1 SGHTA and CDR2 FQGNSA. CDR3: CASSPRQGFGYGYTF. The CDR3 region has the DNA TGTGCCAGCAGCCCCCGACAGGGGTTCGGCTATGGCTACACCTTC.

This rearrangement joins TRBV5-1 to TRBJ2-7, with 9 bases matching TRBD1. Germline V gene lookup returns CDR1 SGHRS and CDR2 YFSETQ. CDR3 size: 19 residues. Germline trimming cut 2 bases from V and 0 bases from J; bases unmatched to any gene: 15. Here the CDR3 DNA reads TGCGCCAGCAGCTTAGTCGCGTCGGGACAGGGATATTCCTCCTACGAGCAGTACTTC. Translating gives CASSLVASGQGYSSYEQYF.

This sequence joins TRBV28 and TRBJ2-7, with D tentatively TRBD1 (5 bases). Germline-derived CDR1 and CDR2 are MDHEN and SYDVKM. The CDR3 is made up of 15 amino acids. V dropped 0 bases and J dropped 0 bases, with 9 bases sitting between them. The DNA of the CDR3 is TGTGCCAGCAGTTTATGGGGCCAGGGCTCCTACGAGCAGTACTTC. It encodes CASSLWGQGSYEQYF. Filled out from reference TRBV28 and TRBJ2-7, the complete variable domain reads DVKVTQSSRYLVKRTGEKVFLECVQDMDHENMFWYRQDPGLGLRLIYFSYDVKMKEKGDIPEGYSVSREKKERFSLILESASTNQTSMYLCASSLWGQGSYEQYFGPGTRLTVT.

The chain is built from TRBV7-3 and TRBJ2-3, with 11 bases matching TRBD2. The germline gives CDR1 SGHTA, CDR2 FQGTGA. This CDR3 has 18 amino acids. Trimming at V came to 5 bases and at J to 2 bases, leaving 12 bases not matched to a gene. The CDR3 sequence: CASSRTLLAGDPTDTQYF. The CDR3 DNA follows: TGTGCCAGCAGCAGAACGTTACTAGCGGGAGACCCCACAGATACGCAGTATTTT. Together with reference TRBV7-3 and TRBJ2-3, the CDR3 gives the full variable domain: GAGVSQTPSNKVTEKGKYVELRCDPISGHTALYWYRQSLGQGPEFLIYFQGTGAADDSGLPNDRFFAVRPEGSVSTLKIQRTERGDSAVYLCASSRTLLAGDPTDTQYFGPGTRLTVL.

Details on this clone: This CDR3 is also generated by other DNA sequences in the sample. The chain uses TRBV11-2 and TRBJ1-1; no clear D gene. Germline CDR1 and CDR2: SGHAT and FQNNGV. V shed 1 base and J shed 1 base, with 7 bases lying between them. The CDR3 contains 14 residues. The CDR3 bases are TGTGCCAGCAGCTTAGGAGGAGGGAACACTGAAGCTTTCTTT. It is translated as CASSLGGGNTEAFF.

The chain uses TRBV7-8 and TRBJ2-3; D may be TRBD1 (5 bases). Between the trimmed V and J ends, which lost 2 bases and 2 bases, there was a span of 17 bases. CDR1 and CDR2 (germline): SGHVS, FQNEAQ. There are 17 residues in the CDR3. This CDR3 is CASSLRGESPTTDTQYF. The CDR3 DNA sequence: TGTGCCAGCAGCTTAAGGGGCGAATCCCCAACCACAGATACGCAGTATTTT.

The gene calls are TRBV6-5 and TRBJ1-2; 7 bases line up with TRBD1. The CDR3 consists of 13 residues. V lost 2 bases to trimming and J lost 6 bases; unmatched junction nucleotides: 3. The germline gives CDR1 MNHEY, CDR2 SVGAGI. The CDR3 spells CASSYGGQNGYTF. The CDR3 DNA is TGTGCCAGCAGTTACGGGGGACAGAATGGCTACACCTTC.